This section outlines one T cell receptor (beta chain) sequence together with its context. These data originate in a study of T cell changes during pregnancy in multiple sclerosis. Germline CDR1 is SGHTS and CDR2 is YDEGEE. V was clipped by 0 bases and J by 2 bases; unmatched bases: 13. The CDR3 is 19 amino acids. The protocol was immunoSEQ multiplex PCR, while the TCRdb copy is restricted to in-frame clones and leaves out a portion. The data hold around 61,000 clones, with 85% to 90% observed a single time. The clonotype was recovered from a female donor in good health, enrolled as a control in a pregnancy study. This rearrangement joins TRBV5-8 to TRBJ1-2; 10 bases line up with TRBD1. Here the sequenced sample was peripheral blood, taken in the first trimester of pregnancy. The CDR3 reads CASSLDSGTGVHPNYGYTF. DNA of the CDR3: TGTGCCAGCAGCTTGGATAGTGGGACAGGGGTTCATCCGAACTATGGCTACACCTTC.